This TCR beta chain was sequenced in a study of blood T cells in healthy people across ages. The study, taken as a whole, reports: Estimated diversity, derived from one million T cells, was regarded as an underestimate. Older individuals had lower TCR beta diversity per million T cells (the decline was roughly linear).

The V gene's germline CDR1 is SEHNR and CDR2 FQNEAQ (reference sequence). The length of the CDR3 is 18 residues. V gave up 4 bases and J gave up 1 base; unmatched junction bases: 9. This clonotype showed up just once. Its antigen is unknown. Then a second PCR, running roughly 6 to 11 cycles, was carried out with a sample-barcoded 5' primer and a J-beta primer mix. From the 5' RACE reads, TCRdb called clonotypes with MiXCR, one entry per CDR3 protein. The repertoire consists of 550,000 to 700,000 distinct CDR3 sequences, with about 25% occurring once and the leading ten covering under 20%. The sequenced material came from blood. The genes are TRBV7-9 and TRBJ2-6, with 8 bases aligning to TRBD2. The clonotype comes from a woman in her 70s in good health. The DNA for the CDR3 is TGTGCCAGCAGCTCCCGCAGCGGGAGCGGATCTGGGGCCAACGTCCTGACTTTC. It encodes CASSSRSGSGSGANVLTF. Variable domain in full (rest from reference TRBV7-9 and TRBJ2-6): DTGVSQNPRHKITKRGQNVTFRCDPISEHNRLYWYRQTLGQGPEFLTYFQNEAQLEKSRLLSDRFSAERPKGSFSTLEIQRTEQGDSAMYLCASSSRSGSGSGANVLTFGAGSRLTVL.